Ten or more counts support the clone carrying this T cell receptor beta chain. A TCRbeta library incorporating unique molecular identifiers was prepared. Via MiXCR, TCRdb re-called the PCR reads, giving one row per CDR3 protein. This sample yields some 72,000 distinct CDR3 sequences, of which approximately 7.3% are seen a single time; around 2.4% belongs to the top ten. These data are taken from a study of T-cell reconstitution after alpha-beta-depleted transplantation in children. The CDR3 extends over 14 amino acids. Germline CDR1 and CDR2: LGHDT and YNNKEL (reference sequence). Trimming shortened V by 0 bases and J by 9 bases, and 11 bases separated the two germline ends.

The material sequenced was PBMCs from the stem cell graft donor, taken from the stem cell graft. This chain joins TRBV3-1 and TRBJ1-4, with D unresolved. The clonotype comes from a human donor who donated a stem cell graft to a child with acute lymphoblastic leukemia. The CDR3 loop reads CASSQEGPMKKLFF. The CDR3, as DNA: TGTGCCAGCAGCCAAGAGGGCCCAATGAAAAAACTGTTTTTT.